This entry is about one T cell receptor (beta chain). Its target is not known. This sample is drawn from a study of cytomegalovirus exposure and HLA in healthy donors. Study as a whole: From donors who were HLA-typed, an early data release held 80 million to 95 million unique TCRs. The study, taken as a whole, reports: The sole available immune exposure information was CMV serostatus. Common viral pathogens seemed to be connected with several of the most significant clusters, according to a later analysis.

CDR1 and CDR2 (germline): LNHDA, SQIVND (reference sequence). Between the trimmed V and J ends, which lost 10 bases and 3 bases, there was a span of 21 bases. This CDR3 contains 15 residues. Vbeta (60) and Jbeta (13) primers were used in the PCR. Sequencing used immunoSEQ multiplex PCR; TCRdb keeps in-frame clones, though not all of them. The table has 80,000 to 95,000 clones, over 55% seen once. The sample comprised PBMCs. The source of this sequence is a woman younger than 30 in good health and CMV-seropositive. The chain combines TRBV19 with TRBJ1-1; a possible D gene is TRBD1 (6 bases). The DNA of the CDR3 is TGTGCCACCCGATGGGGCGGGGGCCGGGACACTGAAGCTTTCTTT. Protein: CATRWGGGRDTEAFF. The variable domain in full, completed from reference TRBV19 and TRBJ1-1, reads DGGITQSPKYLFRKEGQNVTLSCEQNLNHDAMYWYRQDPGQGLRLIYYSQIVNDFQKGDIAEGYSVSREKKESFPLTVTSAQKNPTAFYLCATRWGGGRDTEAFFGQGTRLTVV.